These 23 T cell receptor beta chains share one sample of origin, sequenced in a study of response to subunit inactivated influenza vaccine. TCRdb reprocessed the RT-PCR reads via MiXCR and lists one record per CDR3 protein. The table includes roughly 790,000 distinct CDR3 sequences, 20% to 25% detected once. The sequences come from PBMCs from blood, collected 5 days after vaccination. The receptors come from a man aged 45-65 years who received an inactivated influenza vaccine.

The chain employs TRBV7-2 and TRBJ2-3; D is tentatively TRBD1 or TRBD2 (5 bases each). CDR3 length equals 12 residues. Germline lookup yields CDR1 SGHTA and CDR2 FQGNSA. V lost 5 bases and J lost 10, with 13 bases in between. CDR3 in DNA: TGTGCCAGCAGCCAGGGAGACATGGCGCAGTATTTT. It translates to CASSQGDMAQYF.

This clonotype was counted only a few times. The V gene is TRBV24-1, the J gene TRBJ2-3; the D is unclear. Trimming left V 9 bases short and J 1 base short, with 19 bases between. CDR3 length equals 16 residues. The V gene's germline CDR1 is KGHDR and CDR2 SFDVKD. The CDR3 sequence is CATRPNGRLRTDTQYF. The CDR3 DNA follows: TGTGCCACCCGTCCCAATGGGCGCCTCCGCACAGATACGCAGTATTTT.

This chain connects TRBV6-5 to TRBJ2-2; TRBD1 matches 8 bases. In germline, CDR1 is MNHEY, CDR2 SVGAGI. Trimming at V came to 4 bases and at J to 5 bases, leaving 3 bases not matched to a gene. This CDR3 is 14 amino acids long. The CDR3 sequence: CASSFTGGTGELFF. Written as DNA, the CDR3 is TGTGCCAGCAGTTTTACAGGGGGAACCGGGGAGCTGTTTTTT.

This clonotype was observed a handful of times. CDR3 sequence (DNA): TGTGCCAGCAGTGGGAGAGAACAACCGGGACACGCGAACACCGGGGAGCTGTTTTTT. Translation: CASSGREQPGHANTGELFF. The chain employs TRBV6-1 and TRBJ2-2, with TRBD1 as a possible D gene (6 bases). The V end was cut by 4 bases, the J end by 0 bases, with 21 bases between. Germline V gene data show CDR1 as MNHNS and CDR2 as SASEGT. The CDR3 consists of 19 residues.

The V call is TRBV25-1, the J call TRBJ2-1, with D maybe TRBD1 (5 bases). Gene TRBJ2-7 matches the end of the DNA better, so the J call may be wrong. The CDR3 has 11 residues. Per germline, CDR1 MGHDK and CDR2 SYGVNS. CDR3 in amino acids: CASRRGNEQYF. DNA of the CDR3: TGTGCCAGCAGAAGGGGCAATGAGCAGTACTTC.

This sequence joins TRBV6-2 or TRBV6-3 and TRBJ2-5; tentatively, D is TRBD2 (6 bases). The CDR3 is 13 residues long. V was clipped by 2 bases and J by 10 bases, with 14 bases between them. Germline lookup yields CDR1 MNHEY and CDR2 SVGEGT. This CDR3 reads CASSYEEGLGQYF. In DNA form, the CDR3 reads TGTGCCAGCAGTTACGAGGAGGGGTTGGGCCAGTACTTC.

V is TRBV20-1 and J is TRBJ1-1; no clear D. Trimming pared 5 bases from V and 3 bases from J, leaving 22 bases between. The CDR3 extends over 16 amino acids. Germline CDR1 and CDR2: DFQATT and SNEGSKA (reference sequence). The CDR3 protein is CSAVAGSIVAYTEAFF. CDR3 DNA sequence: TGCAGTGCTGTCGCGGGCTCGATCGTGGCGTACACTGAAGCTTTCTTT.

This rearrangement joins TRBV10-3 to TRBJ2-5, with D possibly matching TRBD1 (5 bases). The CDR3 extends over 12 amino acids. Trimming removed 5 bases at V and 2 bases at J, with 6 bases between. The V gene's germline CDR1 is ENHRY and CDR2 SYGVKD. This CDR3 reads CAISSGQETQYF. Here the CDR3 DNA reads TGTGCCATCAGTTCAGGGCAAGAGACCCAGTACTTC.

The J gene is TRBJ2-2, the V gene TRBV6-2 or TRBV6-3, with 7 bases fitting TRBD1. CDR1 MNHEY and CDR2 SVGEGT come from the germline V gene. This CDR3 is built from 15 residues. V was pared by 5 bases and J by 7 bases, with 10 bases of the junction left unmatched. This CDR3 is CASSHRQGLGGELFF. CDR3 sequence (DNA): TGTGCCAGCAGTCACCGACAGGGATTGGGCGGGGAGCTGTTTTTT.

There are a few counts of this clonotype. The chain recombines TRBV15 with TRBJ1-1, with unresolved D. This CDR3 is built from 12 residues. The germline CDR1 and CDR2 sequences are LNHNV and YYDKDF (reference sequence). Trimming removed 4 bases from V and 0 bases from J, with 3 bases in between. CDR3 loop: CATSTVNTEAFF. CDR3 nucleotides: TGTGCCACCAGCACGGTGAACACTGAAGCTTTCTTT.

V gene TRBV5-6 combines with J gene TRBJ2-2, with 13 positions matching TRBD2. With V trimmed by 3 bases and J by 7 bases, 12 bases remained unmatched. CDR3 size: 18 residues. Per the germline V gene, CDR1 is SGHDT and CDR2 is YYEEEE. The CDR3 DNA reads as TGTGCCAGCAGCTACAGATCCGGACTAGCGGGGGAAGGCGGGGAGCTGTTTTTT. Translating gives CASSYRSGLAGEGGELFF.

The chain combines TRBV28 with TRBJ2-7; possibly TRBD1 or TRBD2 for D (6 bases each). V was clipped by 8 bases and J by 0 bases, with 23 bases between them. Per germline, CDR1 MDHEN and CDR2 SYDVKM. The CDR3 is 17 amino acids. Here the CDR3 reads CASLGGTTGTVSYEQYF. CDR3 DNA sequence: TGTGCCAGCTTAGGGGGGACCACGGGTACCGTCTCCTACGAGCAGTACTTC.

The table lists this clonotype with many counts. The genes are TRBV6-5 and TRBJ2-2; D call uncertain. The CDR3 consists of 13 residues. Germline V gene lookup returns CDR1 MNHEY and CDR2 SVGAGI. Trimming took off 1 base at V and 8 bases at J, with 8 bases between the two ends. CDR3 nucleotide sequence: TGTGCCAGCAGTTACTTTTCCTCGGGGGAGCTGTTTTTT. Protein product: CASSYFSSGELFF.

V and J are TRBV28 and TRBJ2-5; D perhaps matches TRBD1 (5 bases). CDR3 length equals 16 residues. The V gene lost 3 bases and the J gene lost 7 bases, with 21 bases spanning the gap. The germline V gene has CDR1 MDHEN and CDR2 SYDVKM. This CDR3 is CASSFRLRRALGTQYF. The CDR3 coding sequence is TGTGCCAGCAGTTTCCGATTGCGCAGGGCACTTGGGACCCAGTACTTC.

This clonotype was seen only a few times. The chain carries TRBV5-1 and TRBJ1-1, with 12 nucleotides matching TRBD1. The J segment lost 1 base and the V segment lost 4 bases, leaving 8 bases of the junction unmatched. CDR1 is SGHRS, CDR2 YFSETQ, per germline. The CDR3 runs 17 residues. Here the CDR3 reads CASSPGTGGHRNTEAFF. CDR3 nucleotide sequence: TGCGCCAGCAGCCCAGGGACAGGGGGCCACAGGAACACTGAAGCTTTCTTT. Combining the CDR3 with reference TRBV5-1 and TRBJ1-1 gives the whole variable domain KAGVTQTPRYLIKTRGQQVTLSCSPISGHRSVSWYQQTPGQGLQFLFEYFSETQRNKGNFPGRFSGRQFSNSRSEMNVSTLELGDSALYLCASSPGTGGHRNTEAFFGQGTRLTVV.

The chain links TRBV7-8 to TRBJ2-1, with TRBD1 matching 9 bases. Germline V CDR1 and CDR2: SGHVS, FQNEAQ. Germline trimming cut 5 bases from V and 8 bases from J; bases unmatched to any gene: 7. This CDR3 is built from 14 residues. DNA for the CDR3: TGTGCCAGCAGCCGAGCACAGGGGGCAGATGAGCAGTTCTTC. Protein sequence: CASSRAQGADEQFF.

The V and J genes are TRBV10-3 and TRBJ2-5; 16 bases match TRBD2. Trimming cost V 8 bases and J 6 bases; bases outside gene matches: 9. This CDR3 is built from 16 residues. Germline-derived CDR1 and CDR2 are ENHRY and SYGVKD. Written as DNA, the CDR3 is TGTGCCATCGGATCGGGACTAGCGGGAGGGGAGAAGACCCAGTACTTC. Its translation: CAIGSGLAGGEKTQYF.

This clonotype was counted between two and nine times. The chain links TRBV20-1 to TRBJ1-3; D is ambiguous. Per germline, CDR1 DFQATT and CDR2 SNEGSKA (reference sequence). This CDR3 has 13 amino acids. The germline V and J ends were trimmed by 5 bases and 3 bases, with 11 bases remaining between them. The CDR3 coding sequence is TGCAGTGCTCGGGAGGTTGTTGGAAACACCATATATTTT. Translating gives CSAREVVGNTIYF.

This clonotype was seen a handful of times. CDR3: CASRAGGLYEQYF. CDR3 DNA sequence: TGTGCCAGCAGAGCAGGGGGCCTCTACGAGCAGTACTTC. The chain joins TRBV28 to TRBJ2-7; 8 bases line up with TRBD1. The trim removed 6 bases at V and 3 bases at J, leaving 4 bases unmatched. Looked up from germline, CDR1 is MDHEN and CDR2 is SYDVKM. The CDR3 is 13 residues long.

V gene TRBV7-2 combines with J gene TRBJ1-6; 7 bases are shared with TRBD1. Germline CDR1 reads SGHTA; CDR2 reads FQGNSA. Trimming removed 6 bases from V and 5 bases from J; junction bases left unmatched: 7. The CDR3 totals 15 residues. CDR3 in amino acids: CASRYFGTDNSPLHF. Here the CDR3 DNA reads TGTGCCAGCAGATACTTCGGGACAGATAATTCACCCCTCCACTTT. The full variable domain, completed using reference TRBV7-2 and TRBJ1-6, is GAGVSQSPSNKVTEKGKDVELRCDPISGHTALYWYRQSLGQGLEFLIYFQGNSAPDKSGLPSDRFSAERTGGSVSTLTIQRTQQEDSAVYLCASRYFGTDNSPLHFGNGTRLTVT.

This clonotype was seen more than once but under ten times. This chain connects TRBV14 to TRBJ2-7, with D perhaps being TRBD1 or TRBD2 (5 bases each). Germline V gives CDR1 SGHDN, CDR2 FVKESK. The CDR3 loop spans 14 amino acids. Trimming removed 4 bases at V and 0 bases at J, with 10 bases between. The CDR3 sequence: CASSRRTSSYEQYF. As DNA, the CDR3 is TGTGCCAGCAGCCGGAGGACATCCTCCTACGAGCAGTACTTC.

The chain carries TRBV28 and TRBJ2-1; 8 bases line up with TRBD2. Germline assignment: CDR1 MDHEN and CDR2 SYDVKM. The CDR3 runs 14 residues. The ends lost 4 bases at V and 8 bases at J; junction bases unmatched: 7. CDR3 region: CASSSGLEGYEQFF. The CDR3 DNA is TGTGCCAGCAGTTCGGGACTAGAGGGGTATGAGCAGTTCTTC.

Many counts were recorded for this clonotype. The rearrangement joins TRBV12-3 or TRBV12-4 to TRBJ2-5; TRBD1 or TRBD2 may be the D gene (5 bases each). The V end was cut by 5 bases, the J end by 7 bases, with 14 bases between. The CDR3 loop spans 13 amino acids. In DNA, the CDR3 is TGTGCCAGCAGTCGGGACCTGATAAGGACCCAGTACTTC. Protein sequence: CASSRDLIRTQYF.